What follows are 24 T cell receptor beta chains derived from one specimen sequenced in a study of cytomegalovirus exposure and HLA in healthy donors. Primers for the PCR totalled 60 Vbeta and 13 Jbeta. Only in-frame clones appear in the TCRdb table, and some are missing; sequencing was by immunoSEQ multiplex PCR. This sample yields about 140,000 clones, of which roughly three quarters are seen a single time; under 3% belongs to the top ten. Sequenced: PBMCs. The source is a female donor in good health and CMV-seronegative.

The chain joins TRBV5-1 to TRBJ1-2; D uncertain. V was cut by 0 bases and J by 2 bases, with 8 bases left in between. The CDR3 is 14 residues long. Germline V CDR1 and CDR2: SGHRS, YFSETQ. CDR3 in amino acids: CASSLEGVNYGYTF. CDR3 coding DNA: TGCGCCAGCAGCTTGGAGGGAGTCAACTATGGCTACACCTTC.

This chain links TRBV29-1 with TRBJ1-1, with TRBD1 matching over 8 bases. The ends lost 3 bases at V and 3 bases at J; junction bases unmatched: 12. CDR1 is SQVTM and CDR2 is ANQGSEA in the germline V gene. The CDR3 has 16 amino acids. In DNA form, the CDR3 reads TGCAGCGTTGATTCCCCGAGGACAGGGAGAGACACTGAAGCTTTCTTT. Its translation: CSVDSPRTGRDTEAFF.

This chain links TRBV5-1 with TRBJ1-1, with 7 bases lining up with TRBD1. CDR3 size: 13 residues. Germline V lookup: CDR1 SGHRS, CDR2 YFSETQ. Trimming at V came to 4 bases and at J to 4 bases, leaving 4 bases not matched to a gene. In nucleotides, the CDR3 is TGCGCCAGCAGCCAGGGGGATTTCACTGAAGCTTTCTTT. This codes for CASSQGDFTEAFF.

The chain is built from TRBV6-1 and TRBJ1-2; D not certain. V lost 9 bases, J lost 1 base, and 15 bases lay in between. Germline V lookup: CDR1 MNHNS, CDR2 SASEGT. CDR3 length equals 14 residues. The CDR3, as DNA: TGTGCCAGTCGGAGAATAGGTATTAACTATGGCTACACCTTC. It codes for CASRRIGINYGYTF.

The chain recombines TRBV27 with TRBJ2-7; D uncertain. The V gene lost 5 bases and the J gene lost 3 bases, with 11 bases spanning the gap. The CDR3 is made up of 13 amino acids. From germline, CDR1 is MNHEY and CDR2 SMNVEV (reference sequence). CDR3 amino acids: CASSTRPLYEQYF. CDR3 nucleotide sequence: TGTGCCAGCAGTACGCGCCCTCTCTACGAGCAGTACTTC.

The chain is built from TRBV30 and TRBJ1-3, with D possibly TRBD1 on 5 matching bases. This CDR3 comprises 13 residues. Germline V gene sequence: CDR1 GTSNPN, CDR2 SVGIG (reference sequence). With 5 bases removed from V and 1 base from J, the gap between germline ends came to 9 bases. CDR3 in DNA: TGTGCCTGGGGACAATTGTCTGGAAACACCATATATTTT. Protein: CAWGQLSGNTIYF. Looking up the rest from reference TRBV30 and TRBJ1-3 gives the full variable domain: SQTIHQWPATLVQPVGSPLSLECTVEGTSNPNLYWYRQAAGRGLQLLFYSVGIGQISSEVPQNLSASRPQDRQFILSSKKLLLSDSGFYLCAWGQLSGNTIYFGEGSWLTVV.

CDR3 loop: CASSSNLAGGVNEQYF. DNA of the CDR3: TGTGCCAGCAGTTCAAATTTAGCGGGAGGGGTGAACGAGCAGTACTTC. V gene TRBV28 combines with J gene TRBJ2-7, with TRBD2 identical over 11 bases. This CDR3 has 16 amino acids. The trim removed 4 bases at V and 5 bases at J, leaving 10 bases unmatched. Per germline, CDR1 MDHEN and CDR2 SYDVKM.

The chain combines TRBV7-8 with TRBJ1-2; weak D call: TRBD1 (5 bases). The germline gives CDR1 SGHVS, CDR2 FQNEAQ. This CDR3 is 15 amino acids long. V dropped 1 base and J dropped 4 bases, with 13 bases sitting between them. CDR3 amino acids: CASSLGVGGAYGYTF. The CDR3 DNA reads TGTGCCAGCAGCTTAGGGGTTGGTGGGGCCTATGGCTACACCTTC.

A single count supports this clone. The CDR3 sequence is CASSPDRYYGYTF. In DNA, the CDR3 is TGTGCCAGCAGCCCCGACAGGTACTATGGCTACACCTTC. This chain connects TRBV6-5 to TRBJ1-2; a weak D match, TRBD1 (6 bases). The CDR3 extends over 13 amino acids. Germline CDR1 MNHEY, CDR2 SVGAGI. V lost 6 bases and J lost 3, with 11 bases in between.

The V gene is TRBV25-1, the J gene TRBJ1-1; weak D call: TRBD1 (5 bases). Germline V gene data show CDR1 as MGHDK and CDR2 as SYGVNS. Trimming removed 4 bases from V and 1 base from J, with 16 bases in between. The CDR3 is made up of 16 amino acids. CDR3 residues: CASSVSAGRSNTEAFF. The CDR3 bases are TGTGCCAGCAGTGTTTCCGCAGGGCGGTCGAACACTGAAGCTTTCTTT. Full variable domain (missing parts from reference TRBV25-1 and TRBJ1-1): EADIYQTPRYLVIGTGKKITLECSQTMGHDKMYWYQQDPGMELHLIHYSYGVNSTEKGDLSSESTVSRIRTEHFPLTLESARPSHTSQYLCASSVSAGRSNTEAFFGQGTRLTVV.

A few counts support this clone. The V and J genes are TRBV7-3 and TRBJ1-1, with TRBD1 matching over 9 bases. J was trimmed by 1 base and V by 0 bases; bases with no gene match: 3. This CDR3 comprises 16 residues. Germline V CDR1 and CDR2: SGHTA, FQGTGA. CDR3 DNA: TGTGCCAGCAGCTTAACTGGGACAGGGAGGAACACTGAAGCTTTCTTT. Its protein is CASSLTGTGRNTEAFF.

This clone turned up a few times. J is TRBJ1-1 and V is TRBV5-1; D is unresolved. The CDR3 spans 12 residues. V was shortened by 7 bases and J by 8 bases, with 15 bases between the two germline ends. The V gene's germline CDR1 is SGHRS and CDR2 YFSETQ. The DNA of the CDR3 is TGCGCCAGCCGGAGGTCGGGAGGGGAAGCTTTCTTT. This sequence encodes CASRRSGGEAFF.

The chain uses TRBV7-9 and TRBJ1-2; perhaps TRBD1 as D (5 bases). Trimming stripped 1 base from V and 2 bases from J, with 8 bases between. CDR3 length: 14 amino acids. Germline V gene sequence: CDR1 SEHNR, CDR2 FQNEAQ (reference sequence). The CDR3 sequence is CASSLGAGNYGYTF. The CDR3 DNA is TGTGCCAGCAGCTTAGGGGCAGGGAACTATGGCTACACCTTC.

This chain joins TRBV9 and TRBJ2-7, with 11 bases aligning to TRBD2. The CDR3 has 17 residues. The V segment lost 4 bases and the J segment 1 base; nucleotides outside the gene matches: 10. Germline V gene lookup returns CDR1 SGDLS and CDR2 YYNGEE. CDR3 DNA sequence: TGTGCCAGCAGCCCTGGACTAGCGGGTCTTAGATCCTACGAGCAGTACTTC. Encoded protein: CASSPGLAGLRSYEQYF.

The chain links TRBV2 to TRBJ2-2; 9 bases match TRBD2. Per germline, CDR1 SNHLY and CDR2 FYNNEI. CDR3 length equals 14 residues. V dropped 8 bases and J dropped 5; count of bases not matched to a gene: 6. CDR3 nucleotides: TGTGCCAGCTTTGCGGGAGGGTATACCGGGGAGCTGTTTTTT. Its protein is CASFAGGYTGELFF. The whole variable domain, filled in from reference TRBV2 and TRBJ2-2, reads EPEVTQTPSHQVTQMGQEVILRCVPISNHLYFYWYRQILGQKVEFLVSFYNNEISEKSEIFDDQFSVERPDGSNFTLKIRSTKLEDSAMYFCASFAGGYTGELFFGEGSRLTVL.

The V and J genes are TRBV19 and TRBJ2-1, with TRBD1 matching 8 bases. V gave up 5 bases and J gave up 0 bases; unmatched junction bases: 9. Germline V gene sequence: CDR1 LNHDA, CDR2 SQIVND (reference sequence). This CDR3 contains 17 residues. Written as DNA, the CDR3 is TGTGCCAGTAGTCATACCGGGACAGGAAGCTCCTACAATGAGCAGTTCTTC. Encoded protein: CASSHTGTGSSYNEQFF.

The V gene is TRBV4-1, the J gene TRBJ1-4, with a weak D call TRBD1 (5 bases). Between the trimmed V and J ends, which lost 2 bases and 5 bases, there was a span of 15 bases. The length of the CDR3 is 16 residues. Germline V gives CDR1 MGHRA, CDR2 YSYEKL. The chain's CDR3 is CASSQIQGRDNEKLFF. Written as DNA, the CDR3 is TGCGCCAGCAGCCAAATTCAGGGAAGAGACAATGAAAAACTGTTTTTT.

The gene calls are TRBV11-3 and TRBJ2-7; D is unclear. Trimming took off 2 bases at V and 3 bases at J, with 8 bases between the two ends. The CDR3 has 13 amino acids. Germline CDR1 is SGHNT and CDR2 is YENEEA. The CDR3 sequence: CASSLTSFYEQYF. The CDR3 DNA is TGTGCCAGCAGCTTAACCAGTTTCTACGAGCAGTACTTC.

V and J are TRBV30 and TRBJ2-1; 13 bases are a match to TRBD2. The V gene end was trimmed by 0 bases and the J gene end by 3 bases; junction bases not matched to a gene: 5. The CDR3 loop spans 17 amino acids. Germline V gene data show CDR1 as GTSNPN and CDR2 as SVGIG (reference sequence). CDR3 DNA sequence: TGTGCCTGGAGTGTGATTTGGACTAGCGGGAGCTACAATGAGCAGTTCTTC. Translated, it gives CAWSVIWTSGSYNEQFF.

This clone turned up a few times. This chain links TRBV29-1 with TRBJ1-1; unclear D gene. Trimming removed 4 bases from V and 4 bases from J, with 10 bases in between. The germline CDR1 and CDR2 sequences are SQVTM and ANQGSEA. The CDR3 totals 12 residues. CDR3 residues: CSVGGRFTEAFF. In DNA form, the CDR3 reads TGCAGCGTTGGTGGCAGGTTCACTGAAGCTTTCTTT.

V is TRBV7-8 and J is TRBJ2-3; D might be TRBD2 (6 bases). Trimming left V 2 bases short and J 2 bases short, with 11 bases between. This CDR3 is 15 amino acids long. Germline V lookup: CDR1 SGHVS, CDR2 FQNEAQ. This CDR3 is CASSLSAGFTDTQYF. The CDR3 region has the DNA TGTGCCAGCAGCTTATCGGCGGGATTCACAGATACGCAGTATTTT.

The chain has TRBV11-2 and TRBJ1-4; no clear D. Trimming left V 1 base short and J 4 bases short, with 19 bases between. From germline, CDR1 is SGHAT and CDR2 FQNNGV. CDR3 size: 18 residues. Here the CDR3 DNA reads TGTGCCAGCAGCTTAGGGAGGCTTGCAGGCGTCCTTAATGAAAAACTGTTTTTT. Its protein is CASSLGRLAGVLNEKLFF.

CDR3 amino acids: CASSRITGKSSYEQYF. The CDR3 coding sequence is TGTGCCAGCAGCCGAATTACAGGGAAAAGCTCCTACGAGCAGTACTTC. This chain joins TRBV7-9 and TRBJ2-7, with D perhaps matching TRBD1 (6 bases). The germline CDR1 and CDR2 sequences are SEHNR and FQNEAQ (reference sequence). The ends were cut back, 5 bases at V and 0 bases at J, with 17 bases in the middle. The CDR3 runs 16 residues.

This clone occurred a few times. This rearrangement joins TRBV6-1 to TRBJ2-1; TRBD2 is a possible D gene (5 bases). The ends were cut back, 6 bases at V and 5 bases at J, with 11 bases in the middle. The CDR3 spans 13 residues. From germline, CDR1 is MNHNS and CDR2 SASEGT. The CDR3 loop is CASRIAPDNEQFF. In nucleotides, the CDR3 is TGTGCCAGCAGGATAGCGCCCGACAATGAGCAGTTCTTC.